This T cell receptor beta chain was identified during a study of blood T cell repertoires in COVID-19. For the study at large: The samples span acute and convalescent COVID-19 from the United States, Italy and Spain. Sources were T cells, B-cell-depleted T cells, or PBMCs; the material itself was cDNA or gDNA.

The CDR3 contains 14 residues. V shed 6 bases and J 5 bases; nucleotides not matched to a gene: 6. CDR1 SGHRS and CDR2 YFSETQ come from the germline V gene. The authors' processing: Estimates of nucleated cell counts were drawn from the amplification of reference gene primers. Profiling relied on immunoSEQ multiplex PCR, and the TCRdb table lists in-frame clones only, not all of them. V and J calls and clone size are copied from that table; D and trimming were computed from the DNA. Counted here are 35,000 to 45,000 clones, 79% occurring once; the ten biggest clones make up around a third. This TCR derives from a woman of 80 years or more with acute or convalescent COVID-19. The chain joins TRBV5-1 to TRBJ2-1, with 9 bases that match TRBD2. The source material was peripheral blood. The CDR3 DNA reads TGCGCCAGCACGTTAGCGGGAGACCACAATGAGCAGTTCTTC. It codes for CASTLAGDHNEQFF.